This TCR beta chain was sequenced during a study of shared clonotypes between healthy human individuals. This CDR3 is 16 amino acids long. Germline CDR1 reads SGHTA; CDR2 reads FQGTGA. Trimming cost V 5 bases and J 6 bases; bases outside gene matches: 6. This table comes from immunoSEQ multiplex PCR, and its TCRdb copy is limited to in-frame clones, with some not included. In the table there are about 2.4 million clones, approximately 93% of which are singletons. Study conclusions and caveats: Non-shared clonotypes displayed generation probabilities falling below those of clonotypes present in all four donors.

About this clone: Its target is not known.

This TCR derives from a man between 18 and 35 years old in good health. Some clones in this sample may be carry-over from other donors' samples. V gene TRBV7-3 combines with J gene TRBJ2-1, with 14 bases aligning to TRBD2. Sequenced input: naive CD4+ T cells from PBMCs. Subset meaning: CD45RA+ positively selected. The DNA for the CDR3 is TGTGCCAGCAGCCCAGGGGGACTAGCGGGAGTCAATGAGCAGTTCTTC. It specifies CASSPGGLAGVNEQFF.